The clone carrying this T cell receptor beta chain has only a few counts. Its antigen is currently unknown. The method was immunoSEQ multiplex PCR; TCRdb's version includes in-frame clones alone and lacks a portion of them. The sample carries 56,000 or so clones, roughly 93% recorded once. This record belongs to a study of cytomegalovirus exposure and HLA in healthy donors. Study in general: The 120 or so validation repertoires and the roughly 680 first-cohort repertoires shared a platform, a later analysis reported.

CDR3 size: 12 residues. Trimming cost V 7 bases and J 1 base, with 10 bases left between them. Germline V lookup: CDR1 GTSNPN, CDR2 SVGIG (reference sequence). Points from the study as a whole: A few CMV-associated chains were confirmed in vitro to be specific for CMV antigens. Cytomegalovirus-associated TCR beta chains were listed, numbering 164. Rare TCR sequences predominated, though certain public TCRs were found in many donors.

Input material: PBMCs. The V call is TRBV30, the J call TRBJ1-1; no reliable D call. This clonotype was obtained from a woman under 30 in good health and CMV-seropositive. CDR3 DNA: TGTGCCTTCAGGCACGGGAACACTGAAGCTTTCTTT. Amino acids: CAFRHGNTEAFF.